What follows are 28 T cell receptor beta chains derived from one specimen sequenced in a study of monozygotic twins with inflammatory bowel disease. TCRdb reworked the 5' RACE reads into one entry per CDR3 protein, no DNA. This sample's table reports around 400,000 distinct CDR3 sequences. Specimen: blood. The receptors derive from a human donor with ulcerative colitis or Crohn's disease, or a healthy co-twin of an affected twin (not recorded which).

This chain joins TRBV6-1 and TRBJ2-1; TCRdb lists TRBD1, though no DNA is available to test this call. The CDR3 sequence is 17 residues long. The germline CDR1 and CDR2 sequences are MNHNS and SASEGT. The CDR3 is CASSERGRAGEKNEQFF.

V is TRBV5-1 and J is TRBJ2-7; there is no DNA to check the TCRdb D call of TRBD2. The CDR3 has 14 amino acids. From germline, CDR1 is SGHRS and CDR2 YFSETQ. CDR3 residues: CASSSPGGSYEQYF.

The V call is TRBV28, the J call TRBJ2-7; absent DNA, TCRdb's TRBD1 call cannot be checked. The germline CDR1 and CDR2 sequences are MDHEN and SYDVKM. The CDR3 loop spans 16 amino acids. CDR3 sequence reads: CASSLYPGAQTYEQYF.

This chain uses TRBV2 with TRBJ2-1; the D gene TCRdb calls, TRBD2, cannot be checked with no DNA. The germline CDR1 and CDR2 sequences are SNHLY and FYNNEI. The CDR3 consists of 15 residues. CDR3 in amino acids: CASSGTSGRINEQFF.

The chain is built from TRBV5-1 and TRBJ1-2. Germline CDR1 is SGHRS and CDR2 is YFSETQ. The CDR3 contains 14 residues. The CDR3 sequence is CASSLDFPADGYTF.

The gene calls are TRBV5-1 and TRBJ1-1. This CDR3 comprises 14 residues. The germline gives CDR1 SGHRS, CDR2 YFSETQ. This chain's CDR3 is CASSPAWGNTEAFF.

The CDR3 here is CASSLGRGLRGTEAFF. This chain uses TRBV11-2 with TRBJ1-1; no DNA is available, so the TRBD1 call from TCRdb remains unchecked. This CDR3 has 16 residues. In germline, CDR1 is SGHAT, CDR2 FQNNGV.

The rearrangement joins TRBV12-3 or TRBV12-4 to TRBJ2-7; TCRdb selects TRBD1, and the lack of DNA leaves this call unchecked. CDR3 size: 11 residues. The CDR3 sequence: CASSHRQGQYF.

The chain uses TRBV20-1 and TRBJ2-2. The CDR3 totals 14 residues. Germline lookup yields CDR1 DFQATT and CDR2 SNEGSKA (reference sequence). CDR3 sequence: CSARAAVDTGELFF.

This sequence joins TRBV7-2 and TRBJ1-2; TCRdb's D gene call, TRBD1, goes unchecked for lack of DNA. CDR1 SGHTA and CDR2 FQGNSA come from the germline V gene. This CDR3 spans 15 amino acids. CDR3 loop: CASSLKDRAGSGYTF.

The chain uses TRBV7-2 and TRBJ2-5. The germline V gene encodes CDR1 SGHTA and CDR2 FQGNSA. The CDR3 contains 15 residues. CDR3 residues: CASSLASGSHETQYF. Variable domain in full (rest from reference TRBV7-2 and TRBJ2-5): GAGVSQSPSNKVTEKGKDVELRCDPISGHTALYWYRQSLGQGLEFLIYFQGNSAPDKSGLPSDRFSAERTGGSVSTLTIQRTQQEDSAVYLCASSLASGSHETQYFGPGTRLLVL.

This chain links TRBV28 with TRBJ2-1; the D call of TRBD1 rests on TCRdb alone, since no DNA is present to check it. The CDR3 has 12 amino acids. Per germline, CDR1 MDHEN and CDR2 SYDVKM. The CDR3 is CATWDRYNEQFF.

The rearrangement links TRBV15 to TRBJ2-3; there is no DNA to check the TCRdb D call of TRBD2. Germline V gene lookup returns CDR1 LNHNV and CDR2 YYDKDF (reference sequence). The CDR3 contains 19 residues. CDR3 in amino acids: CATSRDLFSGGINTDTQYF.

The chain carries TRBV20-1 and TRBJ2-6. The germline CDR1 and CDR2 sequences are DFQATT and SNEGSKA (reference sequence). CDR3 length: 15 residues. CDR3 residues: CSASADPSGANVLTF.

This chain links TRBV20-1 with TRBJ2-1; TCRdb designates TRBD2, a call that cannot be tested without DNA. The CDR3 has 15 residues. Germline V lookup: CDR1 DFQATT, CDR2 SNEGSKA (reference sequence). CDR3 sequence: CSAMGGGAVPDEQFF.

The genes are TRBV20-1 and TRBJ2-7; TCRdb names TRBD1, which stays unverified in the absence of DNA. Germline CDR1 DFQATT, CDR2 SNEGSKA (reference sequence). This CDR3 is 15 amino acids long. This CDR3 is CSARDRGQPSYEQYF.

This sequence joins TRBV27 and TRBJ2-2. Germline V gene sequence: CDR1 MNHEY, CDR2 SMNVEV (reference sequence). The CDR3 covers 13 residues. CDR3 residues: CASSFQNGIWLFF.

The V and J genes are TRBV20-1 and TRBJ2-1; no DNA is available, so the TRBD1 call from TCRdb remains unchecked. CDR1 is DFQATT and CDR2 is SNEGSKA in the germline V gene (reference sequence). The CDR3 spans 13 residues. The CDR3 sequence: CSAVLDRNNEQFF.

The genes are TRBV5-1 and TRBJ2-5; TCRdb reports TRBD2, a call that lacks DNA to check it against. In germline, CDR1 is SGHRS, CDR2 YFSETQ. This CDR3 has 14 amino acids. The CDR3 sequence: CASSSEAGQETQYF.

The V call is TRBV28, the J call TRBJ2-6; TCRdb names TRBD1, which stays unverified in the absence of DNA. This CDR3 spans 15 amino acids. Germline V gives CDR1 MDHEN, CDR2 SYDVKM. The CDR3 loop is CAACSGGSGANVLTF.

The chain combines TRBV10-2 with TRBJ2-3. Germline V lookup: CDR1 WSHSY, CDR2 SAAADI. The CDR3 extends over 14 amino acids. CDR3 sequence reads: CASSESRGTDTQYF.

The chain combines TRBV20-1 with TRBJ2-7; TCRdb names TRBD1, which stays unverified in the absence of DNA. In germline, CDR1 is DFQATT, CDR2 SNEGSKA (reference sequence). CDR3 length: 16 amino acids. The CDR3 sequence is CSARDPQTVSSYEQYF.

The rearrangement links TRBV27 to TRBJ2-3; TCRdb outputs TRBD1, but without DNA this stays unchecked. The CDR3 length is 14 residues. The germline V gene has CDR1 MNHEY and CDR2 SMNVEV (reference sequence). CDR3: CASSLSPRGDTQYF.

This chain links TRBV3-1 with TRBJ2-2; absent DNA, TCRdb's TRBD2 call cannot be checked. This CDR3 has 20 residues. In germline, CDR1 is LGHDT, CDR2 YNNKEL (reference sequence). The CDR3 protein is CASSPSLGTSGGLATGELFF.

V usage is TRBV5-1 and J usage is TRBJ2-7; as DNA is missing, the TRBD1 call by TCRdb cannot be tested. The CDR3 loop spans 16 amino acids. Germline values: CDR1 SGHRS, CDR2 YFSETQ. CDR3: CASSPYGDRGSYEQYF.

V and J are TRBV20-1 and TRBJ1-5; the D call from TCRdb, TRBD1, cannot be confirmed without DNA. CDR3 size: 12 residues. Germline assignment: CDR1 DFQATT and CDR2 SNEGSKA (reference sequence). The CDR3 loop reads CSAGGGQRPQHF.

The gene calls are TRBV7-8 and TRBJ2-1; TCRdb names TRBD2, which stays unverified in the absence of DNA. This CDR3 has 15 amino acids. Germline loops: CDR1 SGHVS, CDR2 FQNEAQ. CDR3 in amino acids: CASSLVPEGYNEQFF. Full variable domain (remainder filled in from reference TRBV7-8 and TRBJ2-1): GAGVSQSPRYKVAKRGQDVALRCDPISGHVSLFWYQQALGQGPEFLTYFQNEAQLDKSGLPSDRFFAERPEGSVSTLKIQRTQQEDSAVYLCASSLVPEGYNEQFFGPGTRLTVL.

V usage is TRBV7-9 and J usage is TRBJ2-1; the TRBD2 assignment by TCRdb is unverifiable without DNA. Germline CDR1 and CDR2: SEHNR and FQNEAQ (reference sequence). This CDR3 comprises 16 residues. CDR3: CASSPGTSGAYNEQFF.